The next 3 T cell receptor beta chains were all read from a single sample in a study of identical twins. TCRdb analysed the 5' RACE reads with MiXCR anew, one entry per CDR3 protein. In the table there are about 520,000 distinct CDR3 sequences, approximately 22% of which are singletons. This sample was also put to use in a study of T cells expressing NK-cell markers.

Sample: CD4+ T cells sorted from blood. These receptors originate from a young woman in good health.

The chain uses TRBV25-1 and TRBJ2-7; TRBD2 aligns across 7 bases. The junction had 8 bases not matched to a gene; V was cut back by 1 base and J by 5 bases. This CDR3 spans 15 amino acids. The germline V gene encodes CDR1 MGHDK and CDR2 SYGVNS. CDR3 region: CASSESGGARNEQYF. CDR3 bases: TGTGCCAGCAGTGAATCGGGGGGAGCGCGAAACGAGCAGTACTTC.

There are a few counts of this clonotype. This chain uses TRBV7-2 with TRBJ2-1, with unresolved D. Per the germline V gene, CDR1 is SGHTA and CDR2 is FQGNSA. Trimming stripped 6 bases from V and 5 bases from J, with 8 bases between. This CDR3 spans 12 amino acids. The CDR3 nucleotides read TGTGCCAGCAGTTCTATGAACAATGAGCAGTTCTTC. This codes for CASSSMNNEQFF.

This chain joins TRBV20-1 and TRBJ1-3; D may be TRBD1 (6 bases). CDR3 length equals 14 residues. V was cut by 3 bases and J by 4 bases, with 13 bases left in between. Germline V gene data show CDR1 as DFQATT and CDR2 as SNEGSKA (reference sequence). CDR3 sequence (DNA): TGCAGTGCTAGGAACAGGGTGGCAGGAAACACCATATATTTT. This translates into CSARNRVAGNTIYF.